A selection of T cell receptor beta chains follows, all from one sample in a study of T cells in Graves' hyperthyroidism and ophthalmopathy. Using its own MiXCR run on the multiplex PCR reads, TCRdb lists one record per CDR3 protein. Of hundreds of thousands of distinct CDR3 sequences listed, over 15% are singletons. Sequenced sample: blood. Every receptor here comes from a woman aged 18-29 years with Graves' hyperthyroidism. The CDR3 runs from the conserved cysteine through the conserved F or W. Each record gives: J gene, clone size, V gene, D gene, CDR3 length, CDR3 DNA, CDR3 protein. The D gene is left open where the match is weak. The size entry is marked missing in some rows and otherwise reads once, few, many or a size class.

TRBJ2-4 | few | TRBV28 | TRBD1 | 13 | TGTGCCAGCAGCCTGGGACAGGAAAACATTCAGTACTTC | CASSLGQENIQYF
TRBJ2-1 | many | TRBV7-2 | - | 14 | TGTGCCAGCAGCTTAGGGACAGAATACAATGAGCAGTTCTTC | CASSLGTEYNEQFF
TRBJ2-1 | few | TRBV18 | - | 17 | TGTGCCAGCACCGAAGAAAAAGGGACCAACTCCTACAATGAGCAGTTCTTC | CASTEEKGTNSYNEQFF
TRBJ1-2 | many | TRBV20-1 | TRBD1 | 14 | TGCAGTGCTATACGACAGGGGGAGGACTATGGCTACACCTTC | CSAIRQGEDYGYTF
TRBJ1-1 | few | TRBV9 | - | 15 | TGTGCCAGCAGCGCCCCAGATGGGGACGACACTGAAGCTTTCTTT | CASSAPDGDDTEAFF
TRBJ2-7 | - | TRBV7-2 | TRBD2 | 15 | TGTGCCAGCAGCTACGGACTAGCGGGGGGAGGTGAGCAGTACTTC | CASSYGLAGGGEQYF
TRBJ2-1 | - | TRBV9 | - | 17 | TGTGCCAGCAGCGTAGGATTGTCGGGGAGCTCCTACAATGAGCAGTTCTTC | CASSVGLSGSSYNEQFF
TRBJ1-1 | - | TRBV29-1 | TRBD1 | 14 | TGCAGCGCCTCCGAGGCAACAGGGGGAACTGAAGCTTTCTTT | CSASEATGGTEAFF
TRBJ2-5 | - | TRBV3-1 | TRBD2 | 14 | TGTGCCAGCAGCCAAGGACTTAGCGGGGAGACCCAGTACTTC | CASSQGLSGETQYF
TRBJ1-6 | many | TRBV7-9 | - | 16 | TGTGCCAGCAGCCCAAATTTTGGCGGATTCTTATCACCCCTCCACTTT | CASSPNFGGFLSPLHF
TRBJ1-6 | few | TRBV4-3 | TRBD1 | 16 | TGCGCCAGCAGCCAAGATAGACAGGGGGTTGGTTCACCCCTCCACTTT | CASSQDRQGVGSPLHF
TRBJ1-4 | - | TRBV28 | - | 14 | TGTGCCAGCAGTCCCACCGGGGGTGGGGAAACACTGTTTTTT | CASSPTGGGETLFF
TRBJ2-1 | many | TRBV28 | - | 11 | TGTGCCAGCAGCCCACTGAATGAGCAGTTCTTC | CASSPLNEQFF
TRBJ2-3 | many | TRBV7-2 | TRBD1 | 15 | TGTGCCAGCAAGCGCCGGACAGGGGGGACAGATACGCAGTATTTT | CASKRRTGGTDTQYF
TRBJ2-2 | - | TRBV27 | - | 14 | TGTGCCAGCAGACAGGGAAGGGCCACCGGGGAGCTGTTTTTT | CASRQGRATGELFF
TRBJ2-1 | - | TRBV9 | TRBD2 | 15 | TGTGCCAGCAGCGGTAGCGGGGGGTCCTACAATGAGCAGTTCTTC | CASSGSGGSYNEQFF
TRBJ2-3 | few | TRBV4-2 | - | 18 | TGTGCCAGCAGCCAAGATTTGCGGGTGATCGCTAGCACAGATACGCAGTATTTT | CASSQDLRVIASTDTQYF
TRBJ1-4 | - | TRBV5-1 | - | 16 | TGCGCCAGCAGCCCGGCCAGGACCCGGCCTAATGAAAAACTGTTTTTT | CASSPARTRPNEKLFF
TRBJ2-1 | - | TRBV5-1 | - | 15 | TGCGCCAGCAGCTCAGTAGCGGTCGAAAGGAATGAGCAGTTCTTC | CASSSVAVERNEQFF
TRBJ2-7 | many | TRBV20-1 | TRBD1 | 14 | TGCAGTGCTGCCACCGGGACAGGGGGCGACGAGCAGTACTTC | CSAATGTGGDEQYF
TRBJ2-7 | many | TRBV6-1 | - | 15 | TGTGCCAGCAGTCCTATTCAGAGGGGAATATACGAGCAGTACTTC | CASSPIQRGIYEQYF
TRBJ2-7 | many | TRBV6-1 | - | 13 | TGTGCCAGCGCGGGACAAGCCACCTACGAGCAGTACTTC | CASAGQATYEQYF
TRBJ2-5 | many | TRBV7-2 | TRBD2 | 15 | TGTGCCAGCAGCTTAGCGGGGGGGGAATGGAAGACCCAGTACTTC | CASSLAGGEWKTQYF
TRBJ2-3 | many | TRBV29-1 | TRBD1 | 13 | TGCAGCGTTGATAGGACAGGAGGTGATACGCAGTATTTT | CSVDRTGGDTQYF
TRBJ2-7 | - | TRBV9 | - | 15 | TGTGCCAGCAGCCCCCAACTTGGGAGCTCCTACGAGCAGTACTTC | CASSPQLGSSYEQYF
TRBJ2-4 | many | TRBV20-1 | - | 13 | TGCAGTGCTTGGTTATTAGCCAAAAACATTCAGTACTTC | CSAWLLAKNIQYF
TRBJ2-2 | few | TRBV5-1 | TRBD2 | 15 | TGCGCCAGCAGTTACGGACTAGCGGGAACCGGGGAGCTGTTTTTT | CASSYGLAGTGELFF
TRBJ2-1 | many | TRBV13 | - | 12 | TGTGCCAGCAGCTCAAGGGGCTATGAGCAGTTCTTC | CASSSRGYEQFF
TRBJ1-2 | many | TRBV7-2 | - | 15 | TGTGCCAGCAGCTCCCCGGAGCAGGGGAGCTATGGCTACACCTTC | CASSSPEQGSYGYTF
TRBJ2-3 | few | TRBV28 | - | 13 | TGTGCCAGCGTTGAGGGAGTCACAGATACGCGGTATTTT | CASVEGVTDTRYF
TRBJ1-5 | many | TRBV3-1 | - | 15 | TGTGCCAGCAGCCGTGGCAGGAGCCGGAATCAGCCCCAGCATTTT | CASSRGRSRNQPQHF
TRBJ2-3 | many | TRBV7-9 | TRBD2 | 15 | TGTGCCAGCAGCCCAAGACTAGCGGGAGCAGATACGCAGTATTTT | CASSPRLAGADTQYF
TRBJ2-2 | many | TRBV14 | - | 16 | TGTGCCAGCAGCCAAGTGAGGGGGTCGAACACCGGGGAGCTGTTTTTT | CASSQVRGSNTGELFF
TRBJ2-7 | - | TRBV3-1 | - | 15 | TGTGCCAGCAGCCAAGAAGTTGGACTAACCTACGAGCAGTACTTC | CASSQEVGLTYEQYF
TRBJ1-5 | many | TRBV20-1 | - | 14 | TGCAGTGCTTATATACCTTCTCTCGAGCAGCCCCAGCATTTT | CSAYIPSLEQPQHF
TRBJ2-2 | few | TRBV29-1 | TRBD2 | 17 | TGCAGCGTTATCGTCGCCCTTAGCGGGAGCCGCACCGGGGAGCTGTTTTTT | CSVIVALSGSRTGELFF
TRBJ2-1 | many | TRBV7-8 | - | 12 | TGTGCCAGCAGCTTAGCTGGCCTAGAGCAGTTCTTC | CASSLAGLEQFF
TRBJ2-1 | - | TRBV20-1 | TRBD2 | 20 | TGCAGTGCTAGTGCCCCAACCGGTTCGCATAGCGGGGCCCACTACAATGAGCAGTTCTTC | CSASAPTGSHSGAHYNEQFF
TRBJ2-1 | - | TRBV7-8 | TRBD2 | 15 | TGTGCCAGCAGCTTAGGACTAGCTAGGAACAATGAGCAGTTCTTC | CASSLGLARNNEQFF
TRBJ1-5 | few | TRBV19 | - | 15 | TGTGCCAGTAGTATTGCGGGGTTTGACAATCAGCCCCAGCATTTT | CASSIAGFDNQPQHF
TRBJ1-5 | few | TRBV6-1 | - | 15 | TGTGCCAGCAGAGCTACAGGTTCTAGCAATCAGCCCCAGCATTTT | CASRATGSSNQPQHF
TRBJ2-3 | few | TRBV20-1 | TRBD2 | 15 | TGCAGTGCTCTCCGGGCCGGGAGGGCCTTAGATACGCAGTATTTT | CSALRAGRALDTQYF
TRBJ1-5 | many | TRBV20-1 | TRBD1 | 16 | TGCAGTGCTAGGGGGGGACAGGCCAATAGCAATCAGCCCCAGCATTTT | CSARGGQANSNQPQHF
TRBJ1-1 | many | TRBV7-8 | TRBD1 | 15 | TGTGCCAGCAGCACCTGGGACAGGGAGGGCACTGAAGCTTTCTTT | CASSTWDREGTEAFF
TRBJ2-3 | many | TRBV7-2 | TRBD2 | 18 | TGTGCCAGCAGCTTCCTCGGACTAGCGGGGGGTAGCACAGATACGCAGTATTTT | CASSFLGLAGGSTDTQYF
TRBJ1-5 | - | TRBV24-1 | - | 14 | TGTGCCACCAGTGAGGGGGTCACCAATCAGCCCCAGCATTTT | CATSEGVTNQPQHF
TRBJ1-1 | many | TRBV15 | - | 13 | TGTGCCACCAGCAGAGAGGGAGGGGCTGAAGCTTTCTTT | CATSREGGAEAFF
TRBJ2-5 | many | TRBV7-3 | - | 14 | TGTGCCAGCAGCGCAGTTGGCGATCAAGAGACCCAGTACTTC | CASSAVGDQETQYF